This T cell receptor (beta chain) was captured in a study of blood T cell repertoires in COVID-19. Study summary: Collection of acute and convalescent COVID-19 samples took place in the United States, Italy and Spain. Nucleic acid was either cDNA or gDNA, and it came from T cells, B-cell-depleted T cells, or PBMCs.

Authors' methods: Reference gene primer amplification gave estimated nucleated cell counts. Using immunoSEQ multiplex PCR, the repertoire was profiled, and TCRdb retains in-frame clones only, with some absent. V and J calls and clone size come straight from that table; D and trimming were deduced from the DNA. The data hold approximately 200,000 clones, with approximately 87% observed a single time. V shed 4 bases, J shed 2 bases, and the junction held 8 bases outside the gene matches. The CDR3 has 18 residues. Germline CDR1 reads SGHDN; CDR2 reads FVKESK. The sample comprised peripheral blood. This clonotype was obtained from a woman between 50 and 59 years old with acute or convalescent COVID-19. The chain couples TRBV14 to TRBJ2-6; 10 positions agree with TRBD1. Written as DNA, the CDR3 is TGTGCCAGCAGCCGCCGGGACAGGGGTTTGGCTGGGGCCAACGTCCTGACTTTC. This gives the protein CASSRRDRGLAGANVLTF.